The present T cell receptor (beta chain) was sequenced within a study of human T cells and chemical hapten exposure. Whole-study context: Application of 0.01% DPC to the upper back was done by patch test, with a reading at 6 days.

Study-level points and caveats: Compared to controls, expanded TCRs made significantly more large clusters of similar CDR3s.

The sample holds a few counts of this clonotype. The target antigen is unknown. Documented time point: patch test 1, 2 weeks after DPC sensitization. Treatment given: therapeutic diphenylcyclopropenone sensitization with weekly scalp DPC. The study extracted total RNA from unfractionated whole blood. This CDR3 has 16 amino acids. The junction had 9 bases not matched to a gene; V was cut back by 6 bases and J by 4 bases. Germline CDR1 MNHNS, CDR2 SASEGT. One entry per CDR3 protein results from TCRdb running MiXCR on the RACE reads. The sample holds approximately 90,000 distinct CDR3 sequences, around an eighth seen once.

This TCR derives from a woman in her thirties or forties with alopecia areata. Some clones in this sample may be carry-over from other donors' samples. This rearrangement joins TRBV6-1 to TRBJ2-3; 11 bases match TRBD2. The source was whole blood, collected in connection with sensitization to the hapten diphenylcyclopropenone (DPC). As DNA, the CDR3 is TGTGCCAGCAGGGCGGACGGACTAGCGGGTCCAGATACGCAGTATTTT. Amino acid sequence: CASRADGLAGPDTQYF.